This entry lists 9 T cell receptor beta chains sequenced from one sample in a study of blood T cells in healthy people across ages. A sample-barcoded 5' primer and a J-beta primer mix were used in a second PCR of about 7 to 11 cycles. TCRdb used MiXCR to reprocess the 5' RACE reads, holding one entry per CDR3 protein. Of 700,000 to 800,000 distinct CDR3 sequences in the sample, 43% were seen once. The sequenced material came from blood. All receptors derive from a woman aged 55-69 years in good health.

This clonotype was picked up many times. This chain links TRBV27 with TRBJ1-1; D gene unclear. The ends were cut back, 5 bases at V and 5 bases at J, with 12 bases in the middle. CDR1 is MNHEY, CDR2 SMNVEV, per germline (reference sequence). This CDR3 is built from 13 residues. CDR3 sequence (DNA): TGTGCCAGCAGTGTAGAGGGTGGGACTGAAGCTTTCTTT. It codes for CASSVEGGTEAFF.

This rearrangement joins TRBV7-2 to TRBJ2-1; possible D gene TRBD2, 5 bases. Trimming stripped 1 base from V and 0 bases from J, with 16 bases between. Germline CDR1 reads SGHTA; CDR2 reads FQGNSA. The CDR3 contains 18 residues. The DNA of the CDR3 is TGTGCCAGCAGCTTAGTCGGGATCAAGCCTCACTCCTACAATGAGCAGTTCTTC. It encodes CASSLVGIKPHSYNEQFF. Complete variable domain (other parts from reference TRBV7-2 and TRBJ2-1): GAGVSQSPSNKVTEKGKDVELRCDPISGHTALYWYRQSLGQGLEFLIYFQGNSAPDKSGLPSDRFSAERTGGSVSTLTIQRTQQEDSAVYLCASSLVGIKPHSYNEQFFGPGTRLTVL.

This clonotype showed up just a few times. V is TRBV3-1 and J is TRBJ2-1, with a tentative D call TRBD1 (6 bases). The germline V gene has CDR1 LGHDT and CDR2 YNNKEL (reference sequence). V lost 0 bases, J lost 2 bases, and 11 bases lay in between. This CDR3 comprises 16 residues. DNA of the CDR3: TGTGCCAGCAGCCAAGATCGGGACACAACCTACAATGAGCAGTTCTTC. It translates to CASSQDRDTTYNEQFF.

In its sample, this clonotype was seen many times. This may be a read error, as it is one base from a much larger clone. This chain links TRBV29-1 with TRBJ2-1; the match to TRBD1 covers 9 bases. The J call may not be correct, given that the DNA end is closer to TRBJ2-7. The CDR3 has 19 residues. The germline V gene has CDR1 SQVTM and CDR2 ANQGSEA. The CDR3 region is CSAEGGQGSKGLSYNEQYF. The CDR3 nucleotides read TGCAGCGCCGAAGGGGGACAGGGCTCTAAGGGGCTCTCCTACAATGAGCAGTACTTC.

V usage is TRBV5-6 and J usage is TRBJ1-2; 7 bases fit TRBD1. With 3 bases clipped from V and 6 bases from J, the junction kept 2 bases outside the gene matches. Per germline, CDR1 SGHDT and CDR2 YYEEEE. The CDR3 length is 12 residues. The CDR3 is CASSSQGNGYTF. DNA for the CDR3: TGTGCCAGCAGCTCACAGGGGAATGGCTACACCTTC.

The chain is built from TRBV7-9 and TRBJ1-2; tentatively, D is TRBD1 (6 bases). From germline, CDR1 is SEHNR and CDR2 FQNEAQ (reference sequence). The CDR3 extends over 13 amino acids. V shed 7 bases and J shed 4 bases, with 13 bases lying between them. DNA for the CDR3: TGTGCCAGCACCGCAGGGGAAATCTATGGCTACACCTTC. Amino acid sequence: CASTAGEIYGYTF.

About this clonotype itself: This may come from a read error, since a much larger clone is one base off. This chain joins TRBV18 and TRBJ2-1; a weak D match, TRBD1 (6 bases). Trimming stripped 2 bases from V and 13 bases from J, with 21 bases between. The CDR3 consists of 15 residues. Germline V gene lookup returns CDR1 KGHSH and CDR2 LQKENI. CDR3 DNA sequence: TGTGCCAGCTCACCAGGAGGACAGCCTCAAGAGACCCAGTTCTTC. Translated: CASSPGGQPQETQFF.

This clonotype showed up just a few times. A much larger clone differs from this one at a single base, so this may be a read error. The rearrangement links TRBV4-2 to TRBJ2-5; tentatively, D is TRBD2 (5 bases). In germline, CDR1 is LGHNA, CDR2 YNFKEQ. The CDR3 is made up of 15 amino acids. CDR3 sequence reads: CASGQDGLAAETQYF. The CDR3 DNA is TGTGCCAGCGGCCAAGACGGACTCGCCGCAGAGACCCAGTACTTC.

The chain recombines TRBV29-1 with TRBJ2-3; TRBD2 agrees at 10 bases. This CDR3 contains 14 residues. Trimming cost V 5 bases and J 6 bases; bases outside gene matches: 8. Germline-derived CDR1 and CDR2 are SQVTM and ANQGSEA. The chain's CDR3 is CSVHQAGGTDTQYF. DNA of the CDR3: TGCAGCGTTCACCAAGCGGGGGGGACCGATACGCAGTATTTT.